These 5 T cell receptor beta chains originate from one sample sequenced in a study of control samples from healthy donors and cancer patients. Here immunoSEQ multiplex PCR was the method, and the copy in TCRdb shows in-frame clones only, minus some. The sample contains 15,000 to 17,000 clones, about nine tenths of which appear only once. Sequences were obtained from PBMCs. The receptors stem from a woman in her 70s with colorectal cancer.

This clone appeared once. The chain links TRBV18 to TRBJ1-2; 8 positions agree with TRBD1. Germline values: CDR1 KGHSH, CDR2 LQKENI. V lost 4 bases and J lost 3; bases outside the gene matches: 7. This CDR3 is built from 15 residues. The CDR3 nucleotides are TGTGCCAGCTCACGAGGACAGGGTCGAGACTATGGCTACACCTTC. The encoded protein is CASSRGQGRDYGYTF.

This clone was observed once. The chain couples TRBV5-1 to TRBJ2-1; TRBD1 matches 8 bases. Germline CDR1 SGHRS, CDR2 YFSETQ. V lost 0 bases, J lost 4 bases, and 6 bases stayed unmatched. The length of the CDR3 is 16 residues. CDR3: CASSLAQGAGYNEQFF. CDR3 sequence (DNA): TGCGCCAGCAGCTTGGCGCAGGGGGCGGGGTACAATGAGCAGTTCTTC.

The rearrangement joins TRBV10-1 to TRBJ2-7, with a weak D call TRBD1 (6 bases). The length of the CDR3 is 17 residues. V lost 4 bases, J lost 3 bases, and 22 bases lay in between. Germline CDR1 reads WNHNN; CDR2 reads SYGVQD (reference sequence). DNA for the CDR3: TGCGCCAGCAGTGGTATAATTACAGGGCCCCTTTGCTACGAGCAGTACTTC. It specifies CASSGIITGPLCYEQYF.

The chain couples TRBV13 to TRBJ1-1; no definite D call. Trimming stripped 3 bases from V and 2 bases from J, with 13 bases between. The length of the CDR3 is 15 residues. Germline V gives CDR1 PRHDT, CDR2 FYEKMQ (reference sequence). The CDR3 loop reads CASSFPEGPNTEAFF. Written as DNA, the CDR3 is TGTGCCAGCAGCTTCCCTGAGGGCCCAAACACTGAAGCTTTCTTT. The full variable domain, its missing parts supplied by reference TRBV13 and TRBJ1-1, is AAGVIQSPRHLIKEKRETATLKCYPIPRHDTVYWYQQGPGQDPQFLISFYEKMQSDKGSIPDRFSAQQFSDYHSELNMSSLELGDSALYFCASSFPEGPNTEAFFGQGTRLTVV.

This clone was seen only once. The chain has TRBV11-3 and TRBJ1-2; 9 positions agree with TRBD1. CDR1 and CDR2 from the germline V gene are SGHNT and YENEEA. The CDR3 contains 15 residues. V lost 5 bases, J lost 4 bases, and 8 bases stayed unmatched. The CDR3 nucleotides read TGTGCCAGCAGCCCAGGGGTACAGGGGGCCTATGGCTACACCTTC. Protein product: CASSPGVQGAYGYTF.